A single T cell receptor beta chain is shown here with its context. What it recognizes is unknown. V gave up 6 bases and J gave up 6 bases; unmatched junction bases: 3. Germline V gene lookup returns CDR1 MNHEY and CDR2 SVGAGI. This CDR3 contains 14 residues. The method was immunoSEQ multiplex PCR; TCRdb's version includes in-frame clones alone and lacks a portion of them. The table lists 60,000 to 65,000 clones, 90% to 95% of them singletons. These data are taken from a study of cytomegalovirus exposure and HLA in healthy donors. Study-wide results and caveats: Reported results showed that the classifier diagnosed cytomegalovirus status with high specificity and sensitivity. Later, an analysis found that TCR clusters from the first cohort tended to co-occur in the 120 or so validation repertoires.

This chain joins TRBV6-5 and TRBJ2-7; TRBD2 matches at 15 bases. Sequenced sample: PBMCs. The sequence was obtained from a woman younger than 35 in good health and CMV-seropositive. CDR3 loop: CASRGGLAGGEQYF. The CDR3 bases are TGTGCCAGCAGGGGGGGACTAGCGGGAGGCGAGCAGTACTTC.